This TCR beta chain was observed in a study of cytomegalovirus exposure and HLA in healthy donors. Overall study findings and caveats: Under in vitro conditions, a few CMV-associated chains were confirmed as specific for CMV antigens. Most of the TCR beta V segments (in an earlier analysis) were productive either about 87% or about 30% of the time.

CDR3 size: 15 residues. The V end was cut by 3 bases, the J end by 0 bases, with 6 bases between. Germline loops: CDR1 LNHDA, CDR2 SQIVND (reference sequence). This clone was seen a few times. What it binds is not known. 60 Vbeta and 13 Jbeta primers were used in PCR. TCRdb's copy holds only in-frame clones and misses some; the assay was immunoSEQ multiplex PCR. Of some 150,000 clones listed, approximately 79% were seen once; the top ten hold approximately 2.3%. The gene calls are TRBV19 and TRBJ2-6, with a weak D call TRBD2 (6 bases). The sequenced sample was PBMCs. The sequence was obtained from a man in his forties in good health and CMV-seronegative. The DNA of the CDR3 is TGTGCCAGTAGTATGGGGGGCTCTGGGGCCAACGTCCTGACTTTC. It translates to CASSMGGSGANVLTF.